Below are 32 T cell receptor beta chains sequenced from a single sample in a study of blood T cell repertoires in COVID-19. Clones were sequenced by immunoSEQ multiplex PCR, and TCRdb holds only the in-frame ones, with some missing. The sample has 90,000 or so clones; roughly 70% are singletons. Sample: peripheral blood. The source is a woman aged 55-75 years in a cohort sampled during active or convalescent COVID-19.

CDR3 residues: CASRFRAGGWLRNTEAFF. For the CDR3, the DNA is TGCGCCAGCAGGTTTAGGGCAGGGGGTTGGTTGAGGAACACTGAAGCTTTCTTT. The chain has TRBV10-2 and TRBJ1-1; 7 positions agree with TRBD1. V lost 6 bases, J lost 1 base, and 17 bases stayed unmatched. There are 18 residues in the CDR3. Germline CDR1 is WSHSY and CDR2 is SAAADI.

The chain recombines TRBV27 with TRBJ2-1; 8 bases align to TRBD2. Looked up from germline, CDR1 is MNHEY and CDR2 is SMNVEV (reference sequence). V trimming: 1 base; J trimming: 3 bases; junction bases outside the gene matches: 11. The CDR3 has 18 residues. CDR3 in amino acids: CASSLYPSLAGGYNEQFF. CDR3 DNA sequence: TGTGCCAGCAGTTTATATCCCTCTCTAGCGGGCGGCTACAATGAGCAGTTCTTC.

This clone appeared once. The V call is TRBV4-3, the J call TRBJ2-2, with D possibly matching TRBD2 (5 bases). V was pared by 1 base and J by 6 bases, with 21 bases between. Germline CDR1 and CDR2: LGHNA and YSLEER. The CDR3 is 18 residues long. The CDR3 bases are TGCGCCAGCAGCCAAGGATCGGTTTTAGGACTCGCGGCCGGGGAGCTGTTTTTT. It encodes CASSQGSVLGLAAGELFF.

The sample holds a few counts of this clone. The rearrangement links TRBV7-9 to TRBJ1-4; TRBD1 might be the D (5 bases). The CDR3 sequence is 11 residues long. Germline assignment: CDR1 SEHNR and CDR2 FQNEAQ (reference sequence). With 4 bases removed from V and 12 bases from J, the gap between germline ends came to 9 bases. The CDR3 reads CASSSTGELFF. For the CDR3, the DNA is TGTGCCAGCAGCTCTACAGGTGAACTGTTTTTT.

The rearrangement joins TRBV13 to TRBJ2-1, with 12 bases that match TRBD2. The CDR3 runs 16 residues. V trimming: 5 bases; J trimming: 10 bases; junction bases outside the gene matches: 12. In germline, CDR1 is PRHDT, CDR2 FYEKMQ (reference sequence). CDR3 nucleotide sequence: TGTGCCAGCAGCCCCCGACTAGCGGGGGCGCGGCGGGAGCAGTTCTTC. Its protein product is CASSPRLAGARREQFF.

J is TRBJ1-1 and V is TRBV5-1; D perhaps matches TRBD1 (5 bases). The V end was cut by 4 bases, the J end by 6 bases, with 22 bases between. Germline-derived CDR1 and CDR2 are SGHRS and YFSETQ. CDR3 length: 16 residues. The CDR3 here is CASSPLFSRDVPEAFF. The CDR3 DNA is TGCGCCAGCAGCCCCCTCTTCAGCAGGGATGTTCCTGAAGCTTTCTTT.

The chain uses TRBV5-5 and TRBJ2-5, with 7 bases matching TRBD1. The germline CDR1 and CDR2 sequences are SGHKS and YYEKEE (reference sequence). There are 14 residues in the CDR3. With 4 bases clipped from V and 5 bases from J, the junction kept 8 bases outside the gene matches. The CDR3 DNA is TGTGCCAGCAGCAGGGACAGATCAAGGGAGACCCAGTACTTC. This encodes CASSRDRSRETQYF. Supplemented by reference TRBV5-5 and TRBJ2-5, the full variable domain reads DAGVTQSPTHLIKTRGQQVTLRCSPISGHKSVSWYQQVLGQGPQFIFQYYEKEERGRGNFPDRFSARQFPNYSSELNVNALLLGDSALYLCASSRDRSRETQYFGPGTRLLVL.

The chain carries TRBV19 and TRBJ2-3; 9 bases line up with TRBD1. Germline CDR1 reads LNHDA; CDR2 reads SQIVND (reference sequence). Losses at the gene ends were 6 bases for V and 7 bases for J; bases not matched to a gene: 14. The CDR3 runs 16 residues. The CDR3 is CASRPGTGTSLNTQYF. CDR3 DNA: TGTGCCAGTAGGCCCGGGACAGGGACGTCATTGAATACGCAGTATTTT. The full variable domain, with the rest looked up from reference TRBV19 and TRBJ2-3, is DGGITQSPKYLFRKEGQNVTLSCEQNLNHDAMYWYRQDPGQGLRLIYYSQIVNDFQKGDIAEGYSVSREKKESFPLTVTSAQKNPTAFYLCASRPGTGTSLNTQYFGPGTRLTVL.

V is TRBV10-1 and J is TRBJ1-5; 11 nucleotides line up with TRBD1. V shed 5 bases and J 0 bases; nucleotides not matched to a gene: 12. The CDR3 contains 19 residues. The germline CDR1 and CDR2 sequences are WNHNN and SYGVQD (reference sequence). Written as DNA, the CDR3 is TGCGCCAGCAGTTCAGAAGAGGGACAGGGGGTCGATAGCAATCAGCCCCAGCATTTT. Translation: CASSSEEGQGVDSNQPQHF.

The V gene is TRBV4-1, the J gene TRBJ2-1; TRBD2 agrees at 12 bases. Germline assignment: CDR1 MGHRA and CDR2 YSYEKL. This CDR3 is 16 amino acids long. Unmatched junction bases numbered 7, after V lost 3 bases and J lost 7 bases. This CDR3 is CASSQGPTSGGNEQFF. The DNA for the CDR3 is TGCGCCAGCAGCCAGGGCCCTACTAGCGGGGGGAATGAGCAGTTCTTC.

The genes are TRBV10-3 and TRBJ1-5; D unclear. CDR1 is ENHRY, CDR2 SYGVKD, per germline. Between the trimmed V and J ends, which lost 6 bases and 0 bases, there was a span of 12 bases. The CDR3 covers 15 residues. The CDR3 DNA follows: TGTGCCATCAGCGGATCCGACTATAGCAATCAGCCCCAGCATTTT. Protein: CAISGSDYSNQPQHF.

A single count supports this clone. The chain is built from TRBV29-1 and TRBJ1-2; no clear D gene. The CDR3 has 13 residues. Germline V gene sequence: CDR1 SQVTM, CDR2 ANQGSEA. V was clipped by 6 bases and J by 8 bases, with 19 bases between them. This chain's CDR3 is CSVPRREGRGYTF. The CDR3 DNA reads TGCAGCGTCCCTCGGAGGGAGGGAAGGGGCTACACCTTC.

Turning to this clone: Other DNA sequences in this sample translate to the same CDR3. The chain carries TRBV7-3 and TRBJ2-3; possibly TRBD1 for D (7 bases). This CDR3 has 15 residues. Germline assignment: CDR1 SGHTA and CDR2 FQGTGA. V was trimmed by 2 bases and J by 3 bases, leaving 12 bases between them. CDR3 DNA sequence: TGTGCCAGCAGCTTAGGAGGGGGCGGAACAGATACGCAGTATTTT. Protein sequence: CASSLGGGGTDTQYF.

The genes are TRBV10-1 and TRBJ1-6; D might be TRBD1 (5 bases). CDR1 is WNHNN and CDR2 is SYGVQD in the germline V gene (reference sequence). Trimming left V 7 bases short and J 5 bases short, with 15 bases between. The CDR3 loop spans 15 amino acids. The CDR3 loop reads CASKRGSQHNSPLHF. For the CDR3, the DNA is TGCGCCAGCAAAAGGGGTTCTCAGCATAATTCACCCCTCCACTTT.

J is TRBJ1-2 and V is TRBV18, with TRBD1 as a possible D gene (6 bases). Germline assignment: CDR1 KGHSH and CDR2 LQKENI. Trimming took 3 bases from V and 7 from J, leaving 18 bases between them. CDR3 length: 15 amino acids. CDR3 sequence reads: CASSPDKMGHTGYTF. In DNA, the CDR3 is TGTGCCAGCTCACCGGATAAGATGGGACATACTGGCTACACCTTC.

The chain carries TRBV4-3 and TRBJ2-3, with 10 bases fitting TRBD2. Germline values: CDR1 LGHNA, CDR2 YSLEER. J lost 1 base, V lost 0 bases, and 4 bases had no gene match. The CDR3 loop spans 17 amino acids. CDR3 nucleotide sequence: TGCGCCAGCAGCCAAGATATAAGCGGGGGGGGCACAGATACGCAGTATTTT. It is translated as CASSQDISGGGTDTQYF.

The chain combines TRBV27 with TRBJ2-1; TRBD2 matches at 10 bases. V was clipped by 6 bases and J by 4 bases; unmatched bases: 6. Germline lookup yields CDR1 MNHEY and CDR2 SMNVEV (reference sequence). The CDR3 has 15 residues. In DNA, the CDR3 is TGTGCCAGCAGGTCCCGGACTAGCGGATACAATGAGCAGTTCTTC. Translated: CASRSRTSGYNEQFF.

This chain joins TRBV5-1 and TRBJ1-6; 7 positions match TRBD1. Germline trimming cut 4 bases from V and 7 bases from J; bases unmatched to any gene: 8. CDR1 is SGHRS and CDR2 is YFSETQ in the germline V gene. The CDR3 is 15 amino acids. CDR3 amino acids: CASSQEGQANSPLHF. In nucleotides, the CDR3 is TGCGCCAGCAGCCAAGAAGGACAGGCGAATTCACCCCTCCACTTT. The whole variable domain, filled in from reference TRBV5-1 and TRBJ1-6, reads KAGVTQTPRYLIKTRGQQVTLSCSPISGHRSVSWYQQTPGQGLQFLFEYFSETQRNKGNFPGRFSGRQFSNSRSEMNVSTLELGDSALYLCASSQEGQANSPLHFGNGTRLTVT.

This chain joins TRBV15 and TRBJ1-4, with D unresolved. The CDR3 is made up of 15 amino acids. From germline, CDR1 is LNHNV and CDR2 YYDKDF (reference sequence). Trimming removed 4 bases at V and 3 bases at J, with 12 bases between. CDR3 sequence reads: CATSTGGRANEKLFF. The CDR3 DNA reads TGTGCCACCAGCACCGGCGGTCGAGCTAATGAAAAACTGTTTTTT.

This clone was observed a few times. The CDR3: CASSSTITEAFF. DNA for the CDR3: TGTGCCAGCAGTTCGACAATAACTGAAGCTTTCTTT. The chain has TRBV28 and TRBJ1-1; D call uncertain. Trimming left V 4 bases short and J 5 bases short, with 8 bases between. The CDR3 has 12 residues. Germline V lookup: CDR1 MDHEN, CDR2 SYDVKM. Full variable domain (remainder filled in from reference TRBV28 and TRBJ1-1): DVKVTQSSRYLVKRTGEKVFLECVQDMDHENMFWYRQDPGLGLRLIYFSYDVKMKEKGDIPEGYSVSREKKERFSLILESASTNQTSMYLCASSSTITEAFFGQGTRLTVV.

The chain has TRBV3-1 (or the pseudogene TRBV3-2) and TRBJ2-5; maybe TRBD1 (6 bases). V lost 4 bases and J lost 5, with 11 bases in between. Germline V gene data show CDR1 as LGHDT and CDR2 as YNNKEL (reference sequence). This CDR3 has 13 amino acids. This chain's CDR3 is CASSPRTAETQYF. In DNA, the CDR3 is TGTGCCAGCAGCCCGAGGACAGCCGAGACCCAGTACTTC.

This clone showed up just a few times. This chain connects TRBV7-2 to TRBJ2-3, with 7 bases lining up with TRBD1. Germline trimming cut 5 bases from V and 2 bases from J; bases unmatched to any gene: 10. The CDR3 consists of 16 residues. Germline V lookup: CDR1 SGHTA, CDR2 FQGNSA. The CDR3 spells CASSPRRTGVTDTQYF. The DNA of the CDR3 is TGTGCCAGCAGCCCTCGCAGGACAGGAGTCACAGATACGCAGTATTTT.

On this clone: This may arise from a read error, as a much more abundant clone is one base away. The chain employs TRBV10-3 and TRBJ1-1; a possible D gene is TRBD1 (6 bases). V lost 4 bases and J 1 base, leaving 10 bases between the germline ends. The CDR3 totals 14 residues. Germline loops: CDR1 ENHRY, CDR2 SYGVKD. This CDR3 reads CAISGGGQNTEAFF. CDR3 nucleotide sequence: TGTGCCATCAGTGGGGGGGGACAGAACACTGAAGCTTTCTTT.

CDR3 coding DNA: TGCAGTGCTAGTGGCCCGGGGGACTCACCCCTCCACTTT. Translated, it gives CSASGPGDSPLHF. The rearrangement joins TRBV20-1 to TRBJ1-6; D perhaps matches TRBD1 (5 bases). The CDR3 has 13 residues. Trimming shortened V by 3 bases and J by 10 bases, and 13 bases separated the two germline ends. Germline V gene lookup returns CDR1 DFQATT and CDR2 SNEGSKA (reference sequence).

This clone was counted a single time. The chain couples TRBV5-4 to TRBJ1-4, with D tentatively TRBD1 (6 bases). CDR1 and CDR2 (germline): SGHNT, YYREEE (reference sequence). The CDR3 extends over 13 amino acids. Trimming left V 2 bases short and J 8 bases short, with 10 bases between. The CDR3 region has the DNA TGTGCCAGCAGCTTTTTACAGGGAGAAAAACTGTTTTTT. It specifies CASSFLQGEKLFF. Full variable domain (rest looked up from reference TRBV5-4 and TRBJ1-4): ETGVTQSPTHLIKTRGQQVTLRCSSQSGHNTVSWYQQALGQGPQFIFQYYREEENGRGNFPPRFSGLQFPNYSSELNVNALELDDSALYLCASSFLQGEKLFFGSGTQLSVL.

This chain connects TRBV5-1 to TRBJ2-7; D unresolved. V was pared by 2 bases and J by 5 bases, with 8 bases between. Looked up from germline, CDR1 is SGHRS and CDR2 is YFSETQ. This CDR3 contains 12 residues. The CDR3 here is CASSFLADEQYF. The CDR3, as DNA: TGCGCCAGCAGCTTCCTCGCGGACGAGCAGTACTTC.

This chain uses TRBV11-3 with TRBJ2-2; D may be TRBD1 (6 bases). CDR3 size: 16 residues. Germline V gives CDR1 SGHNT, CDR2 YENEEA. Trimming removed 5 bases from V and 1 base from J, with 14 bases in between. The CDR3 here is CASSLGQLRNTGELFF. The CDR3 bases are TGTGCCAGCAGCCTAGGACAGTTACGGAACACCGGGGAGCTGTTTTTT.

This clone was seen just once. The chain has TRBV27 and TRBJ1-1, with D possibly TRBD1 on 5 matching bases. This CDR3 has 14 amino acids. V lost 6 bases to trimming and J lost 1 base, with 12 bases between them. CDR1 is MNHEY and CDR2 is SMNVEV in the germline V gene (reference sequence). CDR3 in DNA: TGTGCCAGCAGGGGAAGGGGCGCGAACACTGAAGCTTTCTTT. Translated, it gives CASRGRGANTEAFF.

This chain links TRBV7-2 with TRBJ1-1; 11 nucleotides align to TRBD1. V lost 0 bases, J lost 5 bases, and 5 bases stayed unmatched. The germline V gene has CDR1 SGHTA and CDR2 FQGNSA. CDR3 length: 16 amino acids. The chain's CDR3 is CASSLAVGQGATEAFF. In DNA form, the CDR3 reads TGTGCCAGCAGCTTAGCAGTAGGACAGGGGGCAACTGAAGCTTTCTTT.

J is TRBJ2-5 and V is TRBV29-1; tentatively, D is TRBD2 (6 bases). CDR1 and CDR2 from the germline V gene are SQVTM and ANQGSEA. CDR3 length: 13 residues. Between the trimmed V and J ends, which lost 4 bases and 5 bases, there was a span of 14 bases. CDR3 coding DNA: TGCAGCGTTGGCAGAGGGGACTGGGAGACCCAGTACTTC. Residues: CSVGRGDWETQYF. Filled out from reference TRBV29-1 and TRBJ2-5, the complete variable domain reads SAVISQKPSRDICQRGTSLTIQCQVDSQVTMMFWYRQQPGQSLTLIATANQGSEATYESGFVIDKFPISRPNLTFSTLTVSNMSPEDSSIYLCSVGRGDWETQYFGPGTRLLVL.

DNA for the CDR3: TGTGCCAGCATGGCAGGGTGCCAGCCCCAGCATTTT. Amino acids: CASMAGCQPQHF. This sequence joins TRBV6-4 and TRBJ1-5; TRBD1 is a possible D gene (5 bases). V lost 7 bases and J lost 7, with 11 bases in between. The CDR3 is made up of 12 amino acids. Germline V lookup: CDR1 MRHNA, CDR2 SNTAGT.

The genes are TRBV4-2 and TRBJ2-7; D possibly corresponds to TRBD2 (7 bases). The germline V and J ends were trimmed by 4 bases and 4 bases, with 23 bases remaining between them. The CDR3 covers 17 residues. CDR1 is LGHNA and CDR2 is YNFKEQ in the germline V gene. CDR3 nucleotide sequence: TGTGCCAGCAGCCGCCATGGGGGGGGGCCTCCCCTTTACGAGCAGTACTTC. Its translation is CASSRHGGGPPLYEQYF.